This T cell receptor (beta chain) originates from a study of blood T cell repertoires in COVID-19. Across the whole study: PBMCs, B-cell-depleted T cells, or T cells provided the cDNA or gDNA that made up the material.

Germline V gene data show CDR1 as PRHDT and CDR2 as FYEKMQ (reference sequence). The V gene lost 3 bases and the J gene lost 0 bases, with 6 bases spanning the gap. This CDR3 contains 14 residues. As originally analysed: Amplification with reference gene primers provided the estimates of nucleated cell counts. The repertoire was sequenced with immunoSEQ multiplex PCR; TCRdb's copy has only in-frame clones and lacks some. V, J and clone size derive from that table, while D and trimming were established from the DNA sequence. This table has around 180,000 clones, about 83% appearing once. The sequence derives from a person in their 70s with COVID-19, enrolled during active disease. The sequencing sample was made of peripheral blood. The genes are TRBV13 and TRBJ1-5; tentative D call: TRBD1 (6 bases). The CDR3 bases are TGTGCCAGCAGCTTCAGGGGTAGCAATCAGCCCCAGCATTTT. Its protein is CASSFRGSNQPQHF.